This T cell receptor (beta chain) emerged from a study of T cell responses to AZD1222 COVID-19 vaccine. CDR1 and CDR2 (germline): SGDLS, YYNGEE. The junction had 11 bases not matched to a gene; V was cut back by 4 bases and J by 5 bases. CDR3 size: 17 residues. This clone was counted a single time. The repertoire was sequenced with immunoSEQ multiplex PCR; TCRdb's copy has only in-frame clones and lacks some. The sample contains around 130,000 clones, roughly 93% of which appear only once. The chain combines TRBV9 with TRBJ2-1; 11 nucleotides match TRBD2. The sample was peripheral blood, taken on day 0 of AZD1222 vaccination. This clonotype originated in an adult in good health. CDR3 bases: TGTGCCAGCAGCTTCCCAATAGCGGGAGGGACCGACAATGAGCAGTTCTTC. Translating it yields CASSFPIAGGTDNEQFF. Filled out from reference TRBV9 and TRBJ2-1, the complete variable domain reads DSGVTQTPKHLITATGQRVTLRCSPRSGDLSVYWYQQSLDQGLQFLIQYYNGEERAKGNILERFSAQQFPDLHSELNLSSLELGDSALYFCASSFPIAGGTDNEQFFGPGTRLTVL.